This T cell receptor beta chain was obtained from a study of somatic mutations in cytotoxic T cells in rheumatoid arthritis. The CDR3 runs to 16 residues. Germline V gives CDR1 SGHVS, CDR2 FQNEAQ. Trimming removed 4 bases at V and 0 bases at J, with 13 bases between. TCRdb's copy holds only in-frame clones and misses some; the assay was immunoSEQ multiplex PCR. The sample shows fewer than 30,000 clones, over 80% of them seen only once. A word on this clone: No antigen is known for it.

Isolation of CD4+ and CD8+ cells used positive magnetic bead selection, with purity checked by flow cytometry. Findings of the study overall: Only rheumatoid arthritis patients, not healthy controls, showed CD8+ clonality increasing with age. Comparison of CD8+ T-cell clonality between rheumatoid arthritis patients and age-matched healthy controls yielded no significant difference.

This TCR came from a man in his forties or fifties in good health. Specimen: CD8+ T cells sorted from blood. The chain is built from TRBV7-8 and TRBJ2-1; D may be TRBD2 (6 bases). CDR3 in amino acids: CASSSGVGSSYNEQFF. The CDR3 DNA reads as TGTGCCAGCAGCTCCGGCGTCGGGAGCTCCTACAATGAGCAGTTCTTC. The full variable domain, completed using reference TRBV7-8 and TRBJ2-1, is GAGVSQSPRYKVAKRGQDVALRCDPISGHVSLFWYQQALGQGPEFLTYFQNEAQLDKSGLPSDRFFAERPEGSVSTLKIQRTQQEDSAVYLCASSSGVGSSYNEQFFGPGTRLTVL.